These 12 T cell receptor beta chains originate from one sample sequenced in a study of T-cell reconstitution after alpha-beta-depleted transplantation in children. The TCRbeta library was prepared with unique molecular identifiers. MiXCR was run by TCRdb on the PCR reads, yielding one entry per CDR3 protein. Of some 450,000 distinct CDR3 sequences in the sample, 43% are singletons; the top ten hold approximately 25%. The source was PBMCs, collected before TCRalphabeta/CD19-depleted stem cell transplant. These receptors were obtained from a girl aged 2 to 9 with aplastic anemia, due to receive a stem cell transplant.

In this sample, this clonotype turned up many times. The CDR3 is CSAPRGSGANVLTF. For the CDR3, the DNA is TGCAGTGCCCCGAGGGGCTCTGGGGCCAACGTCCTGACTTTC. The chain couples TRBV20-1 to TRBJ2-6, with D perhaps assigned TRBD1 or TRBD2 (5 bases each). Trimming stripped 6 bases from V and 0 bases from J, with 9 bases between. The V gene's germline CDR1 is DFQATT and CDR2 SNEGSKA (reference sequence). The CDR3 spans 14 residues.

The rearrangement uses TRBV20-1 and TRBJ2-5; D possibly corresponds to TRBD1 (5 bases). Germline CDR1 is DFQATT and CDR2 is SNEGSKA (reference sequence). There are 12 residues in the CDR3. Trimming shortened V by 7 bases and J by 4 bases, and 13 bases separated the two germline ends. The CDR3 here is CSGTFGRETQYF. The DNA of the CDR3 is TGCAGTGGGACATTTGGAAGAGAGACCCAGTACTTC.

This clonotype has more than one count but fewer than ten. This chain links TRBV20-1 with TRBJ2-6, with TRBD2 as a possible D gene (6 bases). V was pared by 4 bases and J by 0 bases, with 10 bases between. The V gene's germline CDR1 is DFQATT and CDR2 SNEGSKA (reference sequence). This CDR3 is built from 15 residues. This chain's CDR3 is CSATTGGSGANVLTF. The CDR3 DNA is TGCAGTGCTACGACCGGGGGCTCTGGGGCCAACGTCCTGACTTTC.

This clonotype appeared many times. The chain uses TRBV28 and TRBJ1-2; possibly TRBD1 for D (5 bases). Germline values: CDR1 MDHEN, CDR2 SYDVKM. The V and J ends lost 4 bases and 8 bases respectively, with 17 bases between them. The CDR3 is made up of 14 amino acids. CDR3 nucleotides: TGTGCCAGCAGTTCCGAGACGGGCGGGGGAGGCTACACCTTC. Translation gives CASSSETGGGGYTF.

CDR3 DNA: TGTGCCAGCAGTAGCCCCGTTGGTGAGCAGTTCTTC. Translated: CASSSPVGEQFF. J is TRBJ2-1 and V is TRBV12-3 or TRBV12-4; D unresolved. This CDR3 has 12 amino acids. V lost 5 bases, J lost 9 bases, and 11 bases lay in between.

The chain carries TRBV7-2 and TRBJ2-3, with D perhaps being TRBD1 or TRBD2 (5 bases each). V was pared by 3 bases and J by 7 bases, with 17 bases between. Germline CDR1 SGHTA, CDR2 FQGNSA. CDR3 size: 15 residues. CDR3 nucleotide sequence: TGTGCCAGCAGCTTTGAGGGGCGACCTGCCTATACGCAGTATTTT. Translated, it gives CASSFEGRPAYTQYF. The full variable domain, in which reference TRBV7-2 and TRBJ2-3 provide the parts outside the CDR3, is GAGVSQSPSNKVTEKGKDVELRCDPISGHTALYWYRQSLGQGLEFLIYFQGNSAPDKSGLPSDRFSAERTGGSVSTLTIQRTQQEDSAVYLCASSFEGRPAYTQYFGPGTRLTVL.

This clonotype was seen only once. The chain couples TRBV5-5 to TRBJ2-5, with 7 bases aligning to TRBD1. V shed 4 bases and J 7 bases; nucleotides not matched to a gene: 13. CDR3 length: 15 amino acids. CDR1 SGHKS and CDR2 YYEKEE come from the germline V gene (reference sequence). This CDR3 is CASSRIQGSDWTQYF. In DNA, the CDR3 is TGTGCCAGCAGCCGTATACAGGGGTCAGACTGGACCCAGTACTTC.

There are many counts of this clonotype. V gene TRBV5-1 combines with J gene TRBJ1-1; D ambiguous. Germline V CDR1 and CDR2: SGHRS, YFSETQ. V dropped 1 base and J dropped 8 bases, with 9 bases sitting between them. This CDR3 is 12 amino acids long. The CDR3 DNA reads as TGCGCCAGCAGCTTGACGGGGAGAGAAGCTTTCTTT. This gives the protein CASSLTGREAFF.

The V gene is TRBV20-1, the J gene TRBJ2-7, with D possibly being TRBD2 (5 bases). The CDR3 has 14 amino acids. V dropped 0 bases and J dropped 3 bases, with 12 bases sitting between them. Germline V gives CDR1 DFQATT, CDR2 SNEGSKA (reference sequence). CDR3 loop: CSARDLRGYYEQYF. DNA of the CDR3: TGCAGTGCTAGAGATCTTCGGGGTTACTACGAGCAGTACTTC.

The CDR3 is CASSSQGVTKEQYF. In nucleotides, the CDR3 is TGTGCCAGCAGCTCCCAGGGGGTGACGAAGGAGCAGTACTTC. The V and J genes are TRBV7-2 and TRBJ2-7, with TRBD1 identical over 7 bases. The CDR3 length is 14 residues. The ends lost 4 bases at V and 7 bases at J; junction bases unmatched: 10. Germline CDR1 is SGHTA and CDR2 is FQGNSA.

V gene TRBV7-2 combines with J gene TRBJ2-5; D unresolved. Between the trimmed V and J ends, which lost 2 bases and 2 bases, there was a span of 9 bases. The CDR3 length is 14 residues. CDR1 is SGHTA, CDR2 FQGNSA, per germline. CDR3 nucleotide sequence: TGTGCCAGCAGCTTAACGGTCTTTCAAGAGACCCAGTACTTC. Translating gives CASSLTVFQETQYF.

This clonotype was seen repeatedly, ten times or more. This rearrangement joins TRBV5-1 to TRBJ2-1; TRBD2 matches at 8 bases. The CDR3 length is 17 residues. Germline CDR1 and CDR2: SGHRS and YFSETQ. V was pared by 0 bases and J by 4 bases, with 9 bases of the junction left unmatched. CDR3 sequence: CASSLAGGRTLYNEQFF. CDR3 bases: TGCGCCAGCAGCTTGGCAGGCGGGAGGACCCTTTACAATGAGCAGTTCTTC.